These T cell receptor beta chains were read from a single sample in a study of CD4 T cell repertoires in COVID-19. Sequenced by immunoSEQ multiplex PCR; TCRdb stores in-frame clones only, minus some. Of more than 65,000 clones listed, about four fifths are singletons. Sequencing used CD4+ T cells from peripheral blood, obtained after recovery from COVID-19. Receptors originate from a human donor who had COVID-19. CDR3s include the opening cysteine and the closing phenylalanine or tryptophan. Each record gives: clone size, V gene, J gene, D gene, CDR3 DNA, CDR3 protein. D genes are given only for firm matches. Size is stated for part of the rows, as once, few or many counts, or as a class when the clone is expanded.

clone size: -
V gene: TRBV2
J gene: TRBJ1-6
D gene: -
CDR3 DNA: TGTGCCAGCAGTGAGGGCCAAGGGGATAATTCACCCCTCCACTTT
CDR3 protein: CASSEGQGDNSPLHF

clone size: few
V gene: TRBV4-1
J gene: TRBJ1-4
D gene: TRBD1
CDR3 DNA: TGCGCCAGCAGGACCGACGGACAGGGTTTATTTAGAAATACTAATGAAAAACTGTTTTTT
CDR3 protein: CASRTDGQGLFRNTNEKLFF

clone size: -
V gene: TRBV19
J gene: TRBJ1-1
D gene: TRBD1
CDR3 DNA: TGTGCCAGTAGTCCCCGGGACAGGGAAGCTTTCTTT
CDR3 protein: CASSPRDREAFF

clone size: -
V gene: TRBV28
J gene: TRBJ2-7
D gene: -
CDR3 DNA: TGTGCCAGCAGTTTAAGGGCCCGGGGGAGTCGCTACGAGCAGTACTTC
CDR3 protein: CASSLRARGSRYEQYF

clone size: few
V gene: TRBV7-2
J gene: TRBJ1-1
D gene: -
CDR3 DNA: TGTGCCAGCAGCTTAGGGGCCAGCCCTGAAGCTTTCTTT
CDR3 protein: CASSLGASPEAFF

clone size: -
V gene: TRBV5-4
J gene: TRBJ2-2
D gene: -
CDR3 DNA: TGTGCCAGCAGCTCCTGGGGCAGGGAACGCACCGGGGAGCTGTTTTTT
CDR3 protein: CASSSWGRERTGELFF

clone size: once
V gene: TRBV21-1
J gene: TRBJ1-5
D gene: -
CDR3 DNA: TGTGCCAGCAGCCGGGACAGGGGGCGCATATGCTCTCAGCCCCAGCATTTT
CDR3 protein: CASSRDRGRICSQPQHF

clone size: -
V gene: TRBV9
J gene: TRBJ2-2
D gene: -
CDR3 DNA: TGTGCCAGCAGCGTAGCAGACGGGGGCCAGAACACCGGGGAGCTGTTTTTT
CDR3 protein: CASSVADGGQNTGELFF

clone size: -
V gene: TRBV5-8
J gene: TRBJ2-5
D gene: -
CDR3 DNA: TGTGCCAGCAGCTTGGGTCAAGGGCAAGAGACCCAGTACTTC
CDR3 protein: CASSLGQGQETQYF

clone size: -
V gene: TRBV5-8
J gene: TRBJ2-3
D gene: TRBD2
CDR3 DNA: TGTGCCAGCAGCCCATCTCGGGGGGGCACAGATACGCAGTATTTT
CDR3 protein: CASSPSRGGTDTQYF

clone size: few
V gene: TRBV5-4
J gene: TRBJ2-2
D gene: TRBD1
CDR3 DNA: TGTGCCAGCAGGGCCGGGACAGGGGTAAACACCGGGGAGCTGTTTTTT
CDR3 protein: CASRAGTGVNTGELFF

clone size: -
V gene: TRBV14
J gene: TRBJ1-5
D gene: -
CDR3 DNA: TGTGCCAGCCCTGAGCGGTTCAATCAGCCCCAGCATTTT
CDR3 protein: CASPERFNQPQHF